This T cell receptor beta chain was captured in a study of blood T cell repertoires in COVID-19. Per the authors' pipeline: Amplification of reference gene primers provided the estimated nucleated cell counts. Produced via immunoSEQ multiplex PCR; TCRdb's table is partial and in-frame only. The DNA gave D and trimming, while V, J and clone size come from that table. This table has 93,000 or so clones, about 92% appearing once. Germline trimming cut 5 bases from V and 9 bases from J; bases unmatched to any gene: 3. This CDR3 has 12 amino acids. CDR1 MNHEY and CDR2 SVGAGI come from the germline V gene. The chain uses TRBV6-5 and TRBJ2-1; 8 bases fit TRBD2. This TCR was sampled from a woman aged 80 or over in a cohort sampled during active COVID-19. The sample taken for sequencing was peripheral blood. The CDR3 DNA follows: TGTGCCAGCAGTAGGACTAGCAGTGAGCAGTTCTTC. This translates into CASSRTSSEQFF.